The 14 T cell receptor beta chains reported below all come from one sample, sequenced in a study of regulatory T cells in long-lasting Graves disease. Relying on iRepertoire HTBI primers and Arm-PCR of CDR3 regions, the team built TCR beta libraries. TCRdb re-analysed the multiplex PCR reads in MiXCR, keeping a single row per CDR3 protein. Of a few hundred thousand distinct CDR3 sequences listed, 23% are singletons. Time point reported: persistent/refractory GD, antithyroid drugs over 5 years with positive TRAb. The TCR library was made from RNA that had been extracted from PBMCs in TRIzol. Here the sequenced sample was peripheral blood mononuclear cells (PBMCs), taken when the disease was refractory, from a patient treated with antithyroid drugs. These receptors were collected from a female donor with Graves disease.

V and J are TRBV28 and TRBJ2-2; 9 bases fit TRBD1. The trim removed 6 bases at V and 1 base at J, leaving 3 bases unmatched. The CDR3 extends over 15 amino acids. The germline gives CDR1 MDHEN, CDR2 SYDVKM. This CDR3 reads CASRGDRVNTGELFF. The CDR3 DNA reads as TGTGCCAGCAGGGGGGACAGGGTGAACACCGGGGAGCTGTTTTTT.

This clonotype has at least ten counts. The V call is TRBV2, the J call TRBJ1-4; no clear D gene. Germline-derived CDR1 and CDR2 are SNHLY and FYNNEI. With 7 bases removed from V and 10 bases from J, the gap between germline ends came to 16 bases. CDR3 length: 13 amino acids. CDR3 sequence: CASNRDGIGKLFF. The DNA of the CDR3 is TGTGCCAGCAATCGCGACGGGATTGGAAAACTGTTTTTT.

This clonotype was observed at least ten times. The chain combines TRBV29-1 with TRBJ1-2; no reliable D call. From germline, CDR1 is SQVTM and CDR2 ANQGSEA. The CDR3 has 12 residues. With 4 bases removed from V and 2 bases from J, the gap between germline ends came to 8 bases. In nucleotides, the CDR3 is TGCAGCGTTGGTTGGACGAACTATGGCTACACCTTC. It yields the protein CSVGWTNYGYTF.

The gene calls are TRBV19 and TRBJ2-5, with 8 positions matching TRBD1. Germline CDR1 and CDR2: LNHDA and SQIVND (reference sequence). The CDR3 totals 14 residues. With V trimmed by 2 bases and J by 5 bases, 4 bases remained unmatched. CDR3 bases: TGTGCCAGTAGTATACGGACAGGGTCGGAGACCCAGTACTTC. Its protein product is CASSIRTGSETQYF.

This clonotype was observed a few times. CDR3 sequence reads: CASSRPGQGPYGYTF. The CDR3 bases are TGTGCCAGCAGCCGTCCGGGACAGGGTCCCTATGGCTACACCTTC. The V call is TRBV3-1, the J call TRBJ1-2, with 9 bases matching TRBD1. J was trimmed by 4 bases and V by 4 bases; bases with no gene match: 7. The CDR3 spans 15 residues. Germline V lookup: CDR1 LGHDT, CDR2 YNNKEL (reference sequence).

This clonotype was counted only a few times. V and J are TRBV7-9 and TRBJ2-7, with D possibly TRBD1 on 6 matching bases. Deletions cut 1 base from V and 5 bases from J, with 15 bases between. The CDR3 runs to 15 residues. Germline CDR1 and CDR2: SEHNR and FQNEAQ (reference sequence). The CDR3 loop reads CASSLGAGVPHEQYF. CDR3 bases: TGTGCCAGCAGCTTAGGAGCAGGGGTCCCACACGAGCAGTACTTC.

This clonotype appeared many times. V and J are TRBV2 and TRBJ1-5; D remains ambiguous. Germline CDR1 is SNHLY and CDR2 is FYNNEI. The ends were cut back, 2 bases at V and 0 bases at J, with 8 bases in the middle. The CDR3 loop spans 15 amino acids. The CDR3 DNA follows: TGTGCCAGCAGTGAACTTACGGGTAGCAATCAGCCCCAGCATTTT. Protein sequence: CASSELTGSNQPQHF.

The CDR3 nucleotides are TGTGCCAGCAGCCCGGGTACCGTCAATGAGCAGTTCTTC. Its translation: CASSPGTVNEQFF. This chain links TRBV7-2 with TRBJ2-1; D is unclear. Trimming cost V 5 bases and J 6 bases, with 11 bases left between them. The CDR3 covers 13 residues. CDR1 and CDR2 (germline): SGHTA, FQGNSA.

The chain carries TRBV7-2 and TRBJ1-6, with D maybe TRBD1 (5 bases). The germline V gene encodes CDR1 SGHTA and CDR2 FQGNSA. Deletions cut 6 bases from V and 1 base from J, with 22 bases between. This CDR3 comprises 19 residues. The CDR3 nucleotides are TGTGCCAGCAGTCGGACCGGGGGAAGGGGCGCATCCTATAATTCACCCCTCCACTTT. It is translated as CASSRTGGRGASYNSPLHF.

This clonotype was observed at least ten times. The gene calls are TRBV28 and TRBJ1-1; the D gene is possibly TRBD1 (5 bases). Germline CDR1 is MDHEN and CDR2 is SYDVKM. Between the trimmed V and J ends, which lost 2 bases and 3 bases, there was a span of 10 bases. The CDR3 has 14 amino acids. The CDR3 sequence is CASSLGDRYTEAFF. The CDR3 DNA follows: TGTGCCAGCAGTTTAGGTGACAGATACACTGAAGCTTTCTTT.

This clonotype came up a few times. The chain is built from TRBV30 and TRBJ1-5; tentative D call: TRBD1 (6 bases). CDR1 is GTSNPN and CDR2 is SVGIG in the germline V gene (reference sequence). The CDR3 covers 13 residues. V lost 5 bases and J lost 4, with 12 bases in between. The CDR3 region has the DNA TGTGCCTGGGGGAAAGACAGGAATCAGCCCCAGCATTTT. As protein: CAWGKDRNQPQHF.

This clonotype was recorded many times. The V and J genes are TRBV20-1 and TRBJ2-5, with TRBD2 matching over 7 bases. CDR1 and CDR2 from the germline V gene are DFQATT and SNEGSKA (reference sequence). J gave up 5 bases and V 1 base, and 4 bases lay outside the gene matches. The CDR3 runs 13 residues. This chain's CDR3 is CSARAGGSETQYF. CDR3 nucleotide sequence: TGCAGTGCTAGAGCAGGCGGGAGTGAGACCCAGTACTTC.

The rearrangement uses TRBV6-1 and TRBJ1-1; D is uncertain. Trimming stripped 6 bases from V and 0 bases from J, with 8 bases between. CDR3 size: 13 residues. Germline V gene sequence: CDR1 MNHNS, CDR2 SASEGT. The CDR3 loop reads CASREQMNTEAFF. The CDR3 nucleotides read TGTGCCAGCAGGGAACAAATGAACACTGAAGCTTTCTTT.

This sequence joins TRBV5-1 and TRBJ2-7; D is unresolved. V dropped 4 bases and J dropped 6 bases, with 14 bases sitting between them. CDR3 size: 13 residues. CDR1 and CDR2 from the germline V gene are SGHRS and YFSETQ. The CDR3 sequence is CASSLKGLGEQYF. The CDR3 region has the DNA TGCGCCAGCAGCCTCAAGGGTCTCGGCGAGCAGTACTTC.